The T cell receptor (beta chain) under discussion was sequenced for a study of T cell repertoires in cytomegalovirus infection. Study-wide background: A matching HLA type, together with CMV infection, was signaled by public TCR beta signatures.

TCRdb reprocessed the reads with MiXCR, giving one entry per CDR3 protein. The repertoire includes 150,000 to 200,000 distinct CDR3 sequences, roughly 15% of them detected once, and around a sixth sits in the top ten. This clonotype showed up just a few times. Its antigen remains unidentified. The J segment lost 0 bases and the V segment lost 5 bases, leaving 10 bases of the junction unmatched. From germline, CDR1 is SGHVS and CDR2 FNYEAQ. The CDR3 covers 16 residues. General study findings and limits: The cumulative frequency of public TCR beta families distinguished individuals who carried CMV together with the relevant HLA.

The J gene is TRBJ2-7, the V gene TRBV7-6; 7 bases map to TRBD1. The sequenced material came from CD8+ T cells from PBMCs. This TCR came from a human donor in good health (CMV status not recorded). Some clones in this sample may be carry-over from other donors' samples. Written as DNA, the CDR3 is TGTGCCAGCAGCCCCCACCGGGACAGAAACTCCTACGAGCAGTACTTC. Its protein is CASSPHRDRNSYEQYF.